This T cell receptor beta chain comes out of a study of sequential checkpoint blockade in melanoma. This clone was recorded once. Only in-frame clones appear in the TCRdb table, and some are missing; sequencing was by immunoSEQ multiplex PCR. This table holds approximately 12,000 clones, about 61% found once. The treatment denotes: randomized to nivolumab then ipilimumab (arm A) or the reverse (arm B). Live CD3+CD8+ CD19− CD56− cells were sorted from PBMCs. The J segment lost 0 bases and the V segment lost 8 bases, leaving 9 bases of the junction unmatched. Germline-derived CDR1 and CDR2 are MGHRA and YSYEKL. The CDR3 contains 18 residues.

This rearrangement joins TRBV4-1 to TRBJ2-1; 14 nucleotides agree with TRBD2. The sample consisted of CD8+ T cells sorted from blood (inferred from file names), taken from a patient given nivolumab and ipilimumab in sequence. This TCR was recovered from a human donor with melanoma. This CDR3 is CASSRLAGGKSSYNEQFF. The CDR3 bases are TGCGCCAGCTCTAGACTAGCGGGGGGGAAAAGCTCCTACAATGAGCAGTTCTTC.